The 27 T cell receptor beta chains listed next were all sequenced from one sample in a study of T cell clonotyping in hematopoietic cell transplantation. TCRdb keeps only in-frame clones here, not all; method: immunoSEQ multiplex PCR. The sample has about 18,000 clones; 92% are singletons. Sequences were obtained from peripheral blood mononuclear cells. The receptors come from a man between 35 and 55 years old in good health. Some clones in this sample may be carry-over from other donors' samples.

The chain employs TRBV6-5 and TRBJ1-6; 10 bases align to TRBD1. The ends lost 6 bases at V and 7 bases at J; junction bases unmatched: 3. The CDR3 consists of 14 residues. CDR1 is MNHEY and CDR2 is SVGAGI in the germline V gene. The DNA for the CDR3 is TGTGCCAGCAGCACGACAGGGGGCAATTCACCCCTCCACTTT. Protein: CASSTTGGNSPLHF.

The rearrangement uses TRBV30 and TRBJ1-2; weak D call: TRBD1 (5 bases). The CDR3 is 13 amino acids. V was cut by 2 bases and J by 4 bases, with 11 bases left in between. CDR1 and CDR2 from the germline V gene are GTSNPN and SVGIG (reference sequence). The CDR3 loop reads CAWSTGTGYGYTF. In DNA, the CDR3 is TGTGCCTGGAGTACCGGGACCGGCTATGGCTACACCTTC.

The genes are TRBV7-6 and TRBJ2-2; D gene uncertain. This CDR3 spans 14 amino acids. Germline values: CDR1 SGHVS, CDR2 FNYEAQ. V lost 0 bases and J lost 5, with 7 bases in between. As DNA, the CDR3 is TGTGCCAGCAGCTTAGCGTATGGTACCGGGGAGCTGTTTTTT. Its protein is CASSLAYGTGELFF. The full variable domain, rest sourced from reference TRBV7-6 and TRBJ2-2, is GAGVSQSPRYKVTKRGQDVALRCDPISGHVSLYWYRQALGQGPEFLTYFNYEAQQDKSGLPNDRFSAERPEGSISTLTIQRTEQRDSAMYRCASSLAYGTGELFFGEGSRLTVL.

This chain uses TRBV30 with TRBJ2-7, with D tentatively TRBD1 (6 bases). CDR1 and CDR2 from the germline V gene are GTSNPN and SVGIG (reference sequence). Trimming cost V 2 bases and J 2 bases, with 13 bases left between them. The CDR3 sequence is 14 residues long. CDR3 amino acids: CAWSTPGQPYEQYF. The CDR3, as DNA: TGTGCCTGGAGTACCCCCGGACAGCCCTACGAGCAGTACTTC.

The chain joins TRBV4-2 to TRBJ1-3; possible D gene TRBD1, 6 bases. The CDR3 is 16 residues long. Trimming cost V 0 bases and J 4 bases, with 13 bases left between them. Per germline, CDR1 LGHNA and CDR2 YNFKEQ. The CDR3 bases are TGTGCCAGCAGCCAAGATCAGGGCGGGGGCGGAAACACCATATATTTT. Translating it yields CASSQDQGGGGNTIYF.

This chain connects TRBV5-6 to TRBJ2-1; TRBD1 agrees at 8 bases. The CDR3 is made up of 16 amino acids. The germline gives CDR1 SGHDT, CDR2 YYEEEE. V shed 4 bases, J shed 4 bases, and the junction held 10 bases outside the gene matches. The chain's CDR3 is CASSRTGSGDYNEQFF. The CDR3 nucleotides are TGTGCCAGCAGCAGGACAGGGTCTGGGGATTACAATGAGCAGTTCTTC.

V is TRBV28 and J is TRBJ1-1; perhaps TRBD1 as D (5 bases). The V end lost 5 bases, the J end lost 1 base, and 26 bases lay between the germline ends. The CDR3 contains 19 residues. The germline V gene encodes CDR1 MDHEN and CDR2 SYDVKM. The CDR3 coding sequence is TGTGCCAGCAGTCCGTATAGCCCGGGCGGAGGAAGGGGGAACACTGAAGCTTTCTTT. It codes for CASSPYSPGGGRGNTEAFF.

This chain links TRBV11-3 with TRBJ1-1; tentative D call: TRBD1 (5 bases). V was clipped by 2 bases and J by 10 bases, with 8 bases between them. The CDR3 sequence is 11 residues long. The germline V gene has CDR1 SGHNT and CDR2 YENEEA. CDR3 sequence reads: CASSLSGGAFF. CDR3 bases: TGTGCCAGCAGCTTATCGGGGGGAGCTTTCTTT.

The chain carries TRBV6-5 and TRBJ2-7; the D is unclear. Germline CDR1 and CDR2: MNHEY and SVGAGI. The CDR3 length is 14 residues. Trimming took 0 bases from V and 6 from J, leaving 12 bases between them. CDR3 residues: CASSYSNAPTEQYF. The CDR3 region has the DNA TGTGCCAGCAGTTACTCGAATGCCCCCACCGAGCAGTACTTC.

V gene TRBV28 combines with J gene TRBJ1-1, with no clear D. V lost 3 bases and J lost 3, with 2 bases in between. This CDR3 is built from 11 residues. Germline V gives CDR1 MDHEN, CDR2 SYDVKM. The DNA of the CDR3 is TGTGCCAGCAGTTTCGACACTGAAGCTTTCTTT. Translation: CASSFDTEAFF.

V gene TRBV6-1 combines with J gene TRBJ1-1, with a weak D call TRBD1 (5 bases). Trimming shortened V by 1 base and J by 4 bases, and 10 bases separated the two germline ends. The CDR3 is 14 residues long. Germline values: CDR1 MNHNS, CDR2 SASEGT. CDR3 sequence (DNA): TGTGCCAGCAGTGAAGTCGGGGGTACCACTGAAGCTTTCTTT. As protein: CASSEVGGTTEAFF.

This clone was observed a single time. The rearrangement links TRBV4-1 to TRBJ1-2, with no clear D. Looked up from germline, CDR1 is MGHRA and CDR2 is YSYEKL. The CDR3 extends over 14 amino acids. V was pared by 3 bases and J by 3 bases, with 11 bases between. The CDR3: CASSHPSNYYGYTF. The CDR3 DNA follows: TGCGCCAGCAGCCATCCGTCAAACTACTATGGCTACACCTTC.

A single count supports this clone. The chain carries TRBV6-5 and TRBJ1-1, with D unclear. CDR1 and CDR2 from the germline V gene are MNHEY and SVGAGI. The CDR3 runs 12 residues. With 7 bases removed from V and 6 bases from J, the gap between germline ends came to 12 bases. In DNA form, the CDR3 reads TGTGCCAGCACGGGCCCCACAGCTGAAGCTTTCTTT. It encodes CASTGPTAEAFF.

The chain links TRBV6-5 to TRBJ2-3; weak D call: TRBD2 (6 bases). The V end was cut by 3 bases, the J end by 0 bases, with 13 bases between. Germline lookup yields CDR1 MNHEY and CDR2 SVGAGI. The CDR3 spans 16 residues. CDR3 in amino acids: CASSYLAASSTDTQYF. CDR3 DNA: TGTGCCAGCAGTTATTTAGCGGCCTCTAGCACAGATACGCAGTATTTT.

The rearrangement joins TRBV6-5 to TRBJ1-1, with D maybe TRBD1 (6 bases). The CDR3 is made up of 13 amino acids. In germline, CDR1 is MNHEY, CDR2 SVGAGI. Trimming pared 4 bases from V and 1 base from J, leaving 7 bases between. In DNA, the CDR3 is TGTGCCAGCAGTTCGACAGGGAACACTGAAGCTTTCTTT. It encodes CASSSTGNTEAFF.

CDR3 loop: CSVTKGTSGTGELFF. CDR3 DNA sequence: TGCAGCGTGACCAAGGGGACTAGCGGGACTGGGGAGCTGTTTTTT. The V and J genes are TRBV29-1 and TRBJ2-2; TRBD2 matches at 13 bases. CDR1 is SQVTM and CDR2 is ANQGSEA in the germline V gene. The junction had 9 bases not matched to a gene; V was cut back by 6 bases and J by 8 bases. CDR3 size: 15 residues.

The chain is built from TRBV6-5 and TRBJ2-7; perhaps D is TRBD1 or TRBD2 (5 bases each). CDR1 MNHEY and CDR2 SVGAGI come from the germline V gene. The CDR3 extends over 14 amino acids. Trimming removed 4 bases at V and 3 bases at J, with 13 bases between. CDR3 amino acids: CASSLRGTLYEQYF. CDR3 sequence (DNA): TGTGCCAGCAGTTTGAGGGGAACTCTCTACGAGCAGTACTTC.

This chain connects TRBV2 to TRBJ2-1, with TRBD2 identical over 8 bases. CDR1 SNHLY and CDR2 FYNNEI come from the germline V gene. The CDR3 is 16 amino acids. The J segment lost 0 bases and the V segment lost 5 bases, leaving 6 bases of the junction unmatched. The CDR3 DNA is TGTGCCAGCAGTTCCACCGGGACTAGCTCCTACAATGAGCAGTTCTTC. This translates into CASSSTGTSSYNEQFF. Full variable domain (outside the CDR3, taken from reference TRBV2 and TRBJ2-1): EPEVTQTPSHQVTQMGQEVILRCVPISNHLYFYWYRQILGQKVEFLVSFYNNEISEKSEIFDDQFSVERPDGSNFTLKIRSTKLEDSAMYFCASSSTGTSSYNEQFFGPGTRLTVL.

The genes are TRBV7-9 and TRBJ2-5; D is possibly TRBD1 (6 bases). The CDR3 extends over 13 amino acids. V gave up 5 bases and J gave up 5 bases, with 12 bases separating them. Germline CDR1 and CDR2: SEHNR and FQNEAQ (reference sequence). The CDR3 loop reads CASSRRGGETQYF. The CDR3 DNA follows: TGTGCCAGCAGCCGCAGGGGTGGTGAGACCCAGTACTTC.

The chain's CDR3 is CASSTPSGSSYNEQFF. The CDR3 nucleotides read TGTGCCAGCAGCACCCCTAGCGGGAGCTCCTACAATGAGCAGTTCTTC. The chain links TRBV5-6 to TRBJ2-1; 10 bases align to TRBD2. CDR1 SGHDT and CDR2 YYEEEE come from the germline V gene. J gave up 0 bases and V 4 bases, and 4 bases lay outside the gene matches. This CDR3 contains 16 residues.

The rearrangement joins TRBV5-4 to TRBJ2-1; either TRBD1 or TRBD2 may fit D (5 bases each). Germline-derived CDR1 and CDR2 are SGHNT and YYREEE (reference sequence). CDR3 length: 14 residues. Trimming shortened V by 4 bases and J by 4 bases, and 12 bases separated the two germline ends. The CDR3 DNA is TGTGCCAGCAGCCCCGGGACCGCGTACAATGAGCAGTTCTTC. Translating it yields CASSPGTAYNEQFF.

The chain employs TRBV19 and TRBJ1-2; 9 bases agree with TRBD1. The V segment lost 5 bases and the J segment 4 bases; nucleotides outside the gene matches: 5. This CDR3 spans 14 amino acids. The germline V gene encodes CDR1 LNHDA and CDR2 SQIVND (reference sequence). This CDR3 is CASSSGQGGYGYTF. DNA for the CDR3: TGTGCCAGTAGTTCGGGACAGGGCGGCTATGGCTACACCTTC.

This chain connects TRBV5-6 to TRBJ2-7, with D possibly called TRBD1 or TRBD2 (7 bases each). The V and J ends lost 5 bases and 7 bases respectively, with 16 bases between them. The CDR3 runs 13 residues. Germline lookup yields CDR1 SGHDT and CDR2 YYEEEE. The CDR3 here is CASRSTGEGEQYF. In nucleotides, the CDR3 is TGTGCCAGCAGATCCACAGGGGAGGGGGAGCAGTACTTC.

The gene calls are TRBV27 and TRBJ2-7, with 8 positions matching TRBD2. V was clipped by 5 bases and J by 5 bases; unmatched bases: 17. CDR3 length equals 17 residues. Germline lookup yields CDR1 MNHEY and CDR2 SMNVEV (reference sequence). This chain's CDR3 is CASSPLHLAGSKDEQYF. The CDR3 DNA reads TGTGCCAGCAGTCCCCTCCACTTAGCGGGGTCAAAAGACGAGCAGTACTTC.

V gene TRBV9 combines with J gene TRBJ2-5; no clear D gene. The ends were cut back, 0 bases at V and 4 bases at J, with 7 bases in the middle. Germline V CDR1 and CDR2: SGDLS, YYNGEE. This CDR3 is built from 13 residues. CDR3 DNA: TGTGCCAGCAGCGTAGGAGGTGGAGAGACCCAGTACTTC. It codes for CASSVGGGETQYF. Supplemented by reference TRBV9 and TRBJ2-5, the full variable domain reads DSGVTQTPKHLITATGQRVTLRCSPRSGDLSVYWYQQSLDQGLQFLIQYYNGEERAKGNILERFSAQQFPDLHSELNLSSLELGDSALYFCASSVGGGETQYFGPGTRLLVL.

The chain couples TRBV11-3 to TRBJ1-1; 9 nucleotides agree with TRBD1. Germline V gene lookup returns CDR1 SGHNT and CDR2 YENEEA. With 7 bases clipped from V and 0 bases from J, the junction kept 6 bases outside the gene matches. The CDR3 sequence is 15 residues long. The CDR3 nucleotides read TGTGCCAGCATGGATGACAGGGGGATGAACACTGAAGCTTTCTTT. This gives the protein CASMDDRGMNTEAFF.

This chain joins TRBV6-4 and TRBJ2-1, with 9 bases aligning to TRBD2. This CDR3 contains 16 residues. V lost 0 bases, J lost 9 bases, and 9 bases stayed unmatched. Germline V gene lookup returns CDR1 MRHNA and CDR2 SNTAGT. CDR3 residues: CASSDSSGSTVGEQFF. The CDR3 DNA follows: TGTGCCAGCAGTGACTCTAGCGGGAGCACTGTGGGTGAGCAGTTCTTC.